This T cell receptor beta chain emerged from a study of cytomegalovirus exposure and HLA in healthy donors. For the study at large: Both the 100 to 150 validation repertoires and the approximately 700 first-cohort repertoires used the same platform, as reported by a later analysis. Study results and caveats: In vitro confirmation showed a few CMV-associated chains to be CMV antigen specific. Most TCR sequences proved rare, with some public TCRs found in many donors. One later analysis, an examination of the 100 to 150 validation repertoires, found that first-cohort TCR clusters tended to co-occur in them.

The table came from immunoSEQ multiplex PCR; TCRdb's copy has only in-frame clones and leaves some out. The data contain roughly 250,000 clones, around nine tenths of them seen just once; the ten biggest clones take up 2.6%. A remark on this clone: Its antigen is not identified.

Losses at the gene ends were 3 bases for V and 2 bases for J; bases not matched to a gene: 5. CDR3 size: 14 residues. Germline CDR1 and CDR2: SGDLS and YYNGEE. The J gene is TRBJ2-7, the V gene TRBV9, with 7 bases lining up with TRBD1. The receptor comes from a man between 18 and 35 years old in good health and CMV-seronegative. The sample consisted of PBMCs. The CDR3 nucleotides read TGTGCCAGCAGCGCGGACAGGTGGGCCTACGAGCAGTACTTC. It codes for CASSADRWAYEQYF.